Presented here are 15 T cell receptor beta chains from one specimen sequenced in a study of T-cell reconstitution after alpha-beta-depleted transplantation in children. Using unique molecular identifiers, the investigators prepared the TCRbeta library. Each CDR3 protein gets one entry after TCRdb re-called the PCR reads with MiXCR. The sample yields hundreds of thousands of distinct CDR3 sequences, approximately 12% seen once. Source: PBMCs, mostly from graft donor cells, taken 360 days after TCRalphabeta/CD19-depleted stem cell transplant. The receptors were gathered from a male patient aged 10-17 years who had a stem cell transplant for acute myeloid leukemia, so the T cells may come from the graft donor.

Remarks on this clonotype: A much larger clone differs by one base, so this may be a read error. The rearrangement uses TRBV29-1 and TRBJ2-5; the D is unclear. This CDR3 spans 13 amino acids. V dropped 6 bases and J dropped 0 bases, with 11 bases sitting between them. Germline V gene sequence: CDR1 SQVTM, CDR2 ANQGSEA. In nucleotides, the CDR3 is TGCAGCGTCGAGTTTGGGTACCAAGAGACCCAGTACTTC. Protein product: CSVEFGYQETQYF.

The CDR3 nucleotides read TGTGCCAGCAGTTACTCCCGGACAGGCGGTCGCTATGGCTACACCTTC. The encoded protein is CASSYSRTGGRYGYTF. The chain uses TRBV6-5 and TRBJ1-2; 7 bases map to TRBD1. Trimming took 0 bases from V and 4 from J; bases not matched to a gene: 8. Germline assignment: CDR1 MNHEY and CDR2 SVGAGI. CDR3 length: 16 amino acids.

The chain recombines TRBV29-1 with TRBJ2-7, with D tentatively TRBD2 (6 bases). The length of the CDR3 is 14 residues. Germline V CDR1 and CDR2: SQVTM, ANQGSEA. V was shortened by 4 bases and J by 3 bases, with 16 bases between the two germline ends. CDR3 protein: CSVAGWRGIYEQYF. The CDR3 bases are TGCAGCGTTGCAGGTTGGCGGGGAATCTACGAGCAGTACTTC.

J is TRBJ2-1 and V is TRBV12-3 or TRBV12-4; the D gene is possibly TRBD2 (6 bases). The V end was cut by 2 bases, the J end by 5 bases, with 16 bases between. This CDR3 has 16 amino acids. The CDR3 protein is CASSLTKTSWDNEQFF. The DNA of the CDR3 is TGTGCCAGCAGTTTAACGAAAACTAGCTGGGACAATGAGCAGTTCTTC.

This clonotype was seen a few times. The chain couples TRBV5-1 to TRBJ2-1; D remains unclear. CDR1 is SGHRS and CDR2 is YFSETQ in the germline V gene. The CDR3 runs 15 residues. Trimming left V 0 bases short and J 4 bases short, with 11 bases between. The CDR3 protein is CASSLAAIGYNEQFF. The CDR3 DNA is TGCGCCAGCAGCTTGGCAGCAATAGGGTACAATGAGCAGTTCTTC.

This clonotype appeared a few times. The J gene is TRBJ2-1, the V gene TRBV27; the D gene could be TRBD1 or TRBD2 (5 bases each). The CDR3 has 15 residues. With 3 bases removed from V and 6 bases from J, the gap between germline ends came to 15 bases. Germline-derived CDR1 and CDR2 are MNHEY and SMNVEV (reference sequence). CDR3 amino acids: CASSFKLFGANEQFF. The DNA for the CDR3 is TGTGCCAGCAGTTTCAAGCTATTCGGGGCCAATGAGCAGTTCTTC.

This clonotype has a count of ten or more. The chain is built from TRBV28 and TRBJ2-7; 10 bases are shared with TRBD1. CDR1 and CDR2 (germline): MDHEN, SYDVKM. J gave up 5 bases and V 5 bases, and 9 bases lay outside the gene matches. The CDR3 spans 15 residues. CDR3 DNA sequence: TGTGCCAGCAGTGCTCCGGGACAGGGGAATCACGAGCAGTACTTC. Translation gives CASSAPGQGNHEQYF.

This clonotype turned up a few times. The gene calls are TRBV11-2 and TRBJ2-3; TRBD1 might be the D (5 bases). Per germline, CDR1 SGHAT and CDR2 FQNNGV. Trimming shortened V by 2 bases and J by 1 base, and 16 bases separated the two germline ends. The CDR3 has 17 residues. The CDR3 loop is CASSLWSAGWGTDTQYF. Written as DNA, the CDR3 is TGTGCCAGCAGCTTATGGTCGGCAGGGTGGGGCACAGATACGCAGTATTTT.

This clonotype was observed at least ten times. J is TRBJ2-1 and V is TRBV19; tentatively, D is TRBD2 (5 bases). The length of the CDR3 is 15 residues. CDR1 and CDR2 from the germline V gene are LNHDA and SQIVND (reference sequence). V lost 0 bases to trimming and J lost 0 bases, with 6 bases between them. DNA for the CDR3: TGTGCCAGTAGTATAGATCGGGGCTCCTACAATGAGCAGTTCTTC. This encodes CASSIDRGSYNEQFF.

CDR3 sequence: CASSAGTVTGELFF. The CDR3 region has the DNA TGTGCCAGCAGCGCCGGGACAGTCACCGGGGAGCTGTTTTTT. The J gene is TRBJ2-2, the V gene TRBV4-2; 7 bases agree with TRBD1. V lost 5 bases, J lost 4 bases, and 4 bases stayed unmatched. This CDR3 comprises 14 residues. In germline, CDR1 is LGHNA, CDR2 YNFKEQ.

The V and J genes are TRBV5-1 and TRBJ1-2, with 7 bases that match TRBD1. The CDR3 contains 13 residues. The ends lost 4 bases at V and 3 bases at J; junction bases unmatched: 3. Germline-derived CDR1 and CDR2 are SGHRS and YFSETQ. The CDR3 nucleotides are TGCGCCAGCAGCGACAGGGCGGACTATGGCTACACCTTC. This sequence encodes CASSDRADYGYTF.

This clonotype was observed a handful of times. The V call is TRBV29-1, the J call TRBJ2-6, with D unclear. The CDR3 has 11 amino acids. CDR1 and CDR2 from the germline V gene are SQVTM and ANQGSEA. V gave up 7 bases and J gave up 5 bases, with 6 bases separating them. This chain's CDR3 is CSAVRANVLTF. The CDR3 coding sequence is TGCAGCGCAGTTAGGGCCAACGTCCTGACTTTC.

This clonotype was seen a handful of times. The chain couples TRBV25-1 to TRBJ2-1; 11 positions agree with TRBD2. Looked up from germline, CDR1 is MGHDK and CDR2 is SYGVNS. Trimming cost V 1 base and J 12 bases; bases outside gene matches: 11. The CDR3 is made up of 16 amino acids. The CDR3 loop is CASSELVLAGVGGQFF. CDR3 coding DNA: TGTGCCAGCAGTGAATTGGTACTAGCGGGAGTAGGCGGGCAGTTCTTC.

The chain couples TRBV9 to TRBJ2-7; 10 bases fit TRBD2. Germline CDR1 SGDLS, CDR2 YYNGEE. Trimming took 0 bases from V and 5 from J; bases not matched to a gene: 8. This CDR3 spans 16 amino acids. The CDR3 here is CASSVGASGSVNEQYF. The CDR3 DNA reads as TGTGCCAGCAGCGTAGGCGCTAGCGGGAGTGTCAACGAGCAGTACTTC.

The genes are TRBV24-1 and TRBJ2-4, with 12 bases matching TRBD1. Germline V gene sequence: CDR1 KGHDR, CDR2 SFDVKD. This CDR3 is 15 amino acids long. V gave up 3 bases and J gave up 6 bases; unmatched junction bases: 2. The CDR3 DNA reads as TGTGCCACCAGTGATCCGGGACAGGGGGCAAACATTCAGTACTTC. It encodes CATSDPGQGANIQYF.